Reported below is one T cell receptor (beta chain). The sample belongs to a study of control samples from healthy donors and cancer patients. V lost 3 bases and J 6 bases, leaving 11 bases between the germline ends. CDR3 length: 13 amino acids. The germline gives CDR1 ENHRY, CDR2 SYGVKD. Measured with immunoSEQ multiplex PCR; TCRdb has only the in-frame clones, and not every one. The table has 25,000 to 35,000 clones, around nine tenths seen once. Source material: PBMCs. The sequence was collected from a woman aged 40-49 years with lung cancer. This sequence joins TRBV10-3 and TRBJ1-1, with D unclear. The CDR3 DNA sequence: TGTGCCATCAGTGAAACGAGGGTAGCTGAAGCTTTCTTT. It yields the protein CAISETRVAEAFF.